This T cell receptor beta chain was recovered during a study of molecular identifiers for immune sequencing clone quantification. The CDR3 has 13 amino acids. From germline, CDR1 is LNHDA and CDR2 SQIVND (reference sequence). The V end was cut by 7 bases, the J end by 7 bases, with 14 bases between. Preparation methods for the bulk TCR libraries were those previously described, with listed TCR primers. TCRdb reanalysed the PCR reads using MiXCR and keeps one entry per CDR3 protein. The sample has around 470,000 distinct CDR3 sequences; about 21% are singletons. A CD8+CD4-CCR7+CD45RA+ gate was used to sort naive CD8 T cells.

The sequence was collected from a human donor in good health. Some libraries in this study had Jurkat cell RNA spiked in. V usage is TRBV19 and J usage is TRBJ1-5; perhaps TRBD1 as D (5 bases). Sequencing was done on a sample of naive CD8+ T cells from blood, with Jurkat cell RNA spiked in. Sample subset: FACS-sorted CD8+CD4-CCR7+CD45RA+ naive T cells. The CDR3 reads CASTPGGHQPQHF. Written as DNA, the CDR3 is TGTGCCAGTACTCCGGGGGGTCACCAGCCCCAGCATTTT. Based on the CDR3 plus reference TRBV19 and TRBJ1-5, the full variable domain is DGGITQSPKYLFRKEGQNVTLSCEQNLNHDAMYWYRQDPGQGLRLIYYSQIVNDFQKGDIAEGYSVSREKKESFPLTVTSAQKNPTAFYLCASTPGGHQPQHFGDGTRLSIL.